This T cell receptor beta chain was observed in a study of blood T cell repertoires in COVID-19. Recovery meant two consecutive negative NP/OP PCR tests, professional clearance, or resolved symptoms. This table comes from immunoSEQ multiplex PCR, and its TCRdb copy is limited to in-frame clones, with some not included. Of 200,000 to 250,000 clones in the sample, 81% were seen once. The germline gives CDR1 SGHAT, CDR2 FQNNGV. The CDR3 consists of 15 residues. V lost 6 bases to trimming and J lost 2 bases; unmatched junction nucleotides: 5. Sequencing used PBMCs or T cells enriched from blood (not recorded which). This receptor was obtained from a man aged 35-49 years who had recovered from COVID-19. The rearrangement joins TRBV11-2 to TRBJ1-5; 9 nucleotides match TRBD1. CDR3 sequence reads: CASSRQGVGNQPQHF. The CDR3 nucleotides read TGTGCCAGCAGTCGACAGGGGGTAGGCAATCAGCCCCAGCATTTT.